What follows are 27 T cell receptor beta chains derived from one specimen sequenced in a study of OX40 agonist ivuxolimab in advanced cancers. The table came from immunoSEQ multiplex PCR; TCRdb's copy has only in-frame clones and leaves some out. This sample has about 16,000 clones; approximately 80% occur once, and the top ten carry roughly half. This specimen was CD4+ or CD8+ T cells sorted from blood, taken in a trial of the OX40 agonist ivuxolimab. These receptors were collected from an adult with an advanced solid tumor such as melanoma, head and neck, liver or kidney cancer.

The chain employs TRBV19 and TRBJ2-1; a weak D match, TRBD2 (5 bases). Trimming cost V 3 bases and J 5 bases, with 14 bases left between them. Germline V gene data show CDR1 as LNHDA and CDR2 as SQIVND (reference sequence). The CDR3 loop spans 15 amino acids. CDR3 coding DNA: TGTGCCAGTAGTATCTCCGGGAACCCAAACAATGAGCAGTTCTTC. It specifies CASSISGNPNNEQFF.

This clone was observed once. J is TRBJ2-7 and V is TRBV5-1; possible D gene TRBD2, 5 bases. Germline CDR1 and CDR2: SGHRS and YFSETQ. This CDR3 has 16 amino acids. V lost 0 bases and J lost 0, with 13 bases in between. CDR3 residues: CASSLDGRRSSYEQYF. The CDR3 region has the DNA TGCGCCAGCAGCTTGGACGGGCGGAGGAGCTCCTACGAGCAGTACTTC.

This clone turned up a few times. V gene TRBV10-2 combines with J gene TRBJ1-5, with D unresolved. V dropped 6 bases and J dropped 0 bases, with 9 bases sitting between them. Germline V gene sequence: CDR1 WSHSY, CDR2 SAAADI. This CDR3 is built from 14 residues. CDR3 region: CASRDGNSNQPQHF. DNA of the CDR3: TGCGCCAGCAGGGACGGCAATAGCAATCAGCCCCAGCATTTT.

This clone was recorded at least ten times. The V and J genes are TRBV5-4 and TRBJ1-2; 7 bases agree with TRBD1. The CDR3 has 14 amino acids. V trimming: 4 bases; J trimming: 2 bases; junction bases outside the gene matches: 5. CDR1 is SGHNT and CDR2 is YYREEE in the germline V gene (reference sequence). CDR3 nucleotides: TGTGCCAGCAGCCCCAGGGGGGTCAACTATGGCTACACCTTC. It yields the protein CASSPRGVNYGYTF.

This clone was observed a handful of times. The rearrangement links TRBV6-1 to TRBJ1-1; TRBD1 aligns across 7 bases. The CDR3 has 14 amino acids. V trimming: 4 bases; J trimming: 3 bases; junction bases outside the gene matches: 5. Germline CDR1 and CDR2: MNHNS and SASEGT. The CDR3 nucleotides read TGTGCCAGCAGTGGTCAGGGGGAGGACACTGAAGCTTTCTTT. It specifies CASSGQGEDTEAFF.

The chain has TRBV7-3 and TRBJ2-5; weak D call: TRBD2 (6 bases). V shed 2 bases and J shed 5 bases, with 15 bases lying between them. The CDR3 consists of 15 residues. Germline CDR1 and CDR2: SGHTA and FQGTGA. The CDR3 is CASSLRSGEVETQYF. The CDR3, as DNA: TGTGCCAGCAGCTTACGGTCCGGGGAGGTCGAGACCCAGTACTTC.

The chain carries TRBV6-5 and TRBJ2-2; TRBD1 aligns across 9 bases. V shed 5 bases and J 4 bases; nucleotides not matched to a gene: 5. Germline loops: CDR1 MNHEY, CDR2 SVGAGI. The CDR3 extends over 15 amino acids. The CDR3 coding sequence is TGTGCCAGCAGTCACAGGGGGCCATCCACCGGGGAGCTGTTTTTT. It specifies CASSHRGPSTGELFF.

The CDR3 DNA is TGCGCCAGCAGCGAAGCCGAGGGACTAGCGGGGGGACTAAACATTCAGTACTTC. Encoded protein: CASSEAEGLAGGLNIQYF. The rearrangement joins TRBV4-1 to TRBJ2-4, with TRBD2 matching 15 bases. V shed 5 bases and J 6 bases; nucleotides not matched to a gene: 11. The CDR3 extends over 18 amino acids. Germline V lookup: CDR1 MGHRA, CDR2 YSYEKL.

V gene TRBV10-2 combines with J gene TRBJ2-7; D uncertain. Germline CDR1 reads WSHSY; CDR2 reads SAAADI. V shed 6 bases and J shed 2 bases, with 11 bases lying between them. CDR3 length: 13 residues. CDR3 nucleotide sequence: TGCGCCAGCAGCCCTGATGCCACCTACGAGCAGTACTTC. Translation: CASSPDATYEQYF.

This chain connects TRBV15 to TRBJ1-5, with D perhaps TRBD1 (6 bases). Trimming took 6 bases from V and 3 from J, leaving 12 bases between them. Germline CDR1 reads LNHNV; CDR2 reads YYDKDF (reference sequence). The CDR3 runs to 14 residues. CDR3: CATSLQGYNQPQHF. The CDR3 coding sequence is TGTGCCACCAGTCTACAGGGATACAATCAGCCCCAGCATTTT.

This sequence joins TRBV7-2 and TRBJ2-3; TRBD2 is a possible D gene (5 bases). CDR3 length equals 15 residues. CDR1 is SGHTA and CDR2 is FQGNSA in the germline V gene. V gave up 11 bases and J gave up 6 bases, with 24 bases separating them. CDR3 region: CACNPSTAALDTQYF. In nucleotides, the CDR3 is TGTGCCTGTAACCCTAGCACGGCGGCCCTTGATACGCAGTATTTT.

The rearrangement links TRBV9 to TRBJ2-5; 11 nucleotides agree with TRBD1. V shed 3 bases and J 4 bases; nucleotides not matched to a gene: 5. Germline lookup yields CDR1 SGDLS and CDR2 YYNGEE. The CDR3 totals 15 residues. CDR3: CASSAPGQGVETQYF. CDR3 bases: TGTGCCAGCAGCGCCCCGGGACAGGGGGTAGAGACCCAGTACTTC.

This chain connects TRBV29-1 to TRBJ2-7; 11 bases agree with TRBD1. CDR1 and CDR2 from the germline V gene are SQVTM and ANQGSEA. The CDR3 extends over 14 amino acids. The V gene end was trimmed by 6 bases and the J gene end by 0 bases; junction bases not matched to a gene: 4. CDR3 protein: CSVSGTGGSYEQYF. The CDR3 DNA reads TGCAGCGTCTCCGGGACAGGGGGCTCCTACGAGCAGTACTTC.

V and J are TRBV13 and TRBJ2-5; D is perhaps TRBD1 (5 bases). Trimming took off 0 bases at V and 5 bases at J, with 10 bases between the two ends. The CDR3 spans 14 residues. Per germline, CDR1 PRHDT and CDR2 FYEKMQ (reference sequence). The CDR3 DNA sequence: TGTGCCAGCAGCTTAGGCCAGGGTGGGGAGACCCAGTACTTC. Its protein is CASSLGQGGETQYF.

CDR3: CASSPGEGLAGLWETQYF. The CDR3, as DNA: TGTGCCAGCAGCCCCGGGGAGGGACTAGCGGGGTTGTGGGAGACCCAGTACTTC. J is TRBJ2-5 and V is TRBV4-2; TRBD2 matches at 13 bases. The ends lost 4 bases at V and 5 bases at J; junction bases unmatched: 13. The CDR3 length is 18 residues. Germline V gene lookup returns CDR1 LGHNA and CDR2 YNFKEQ.

J is TRBJ1-1 and V is TRBV4-1; tentative D call: TRBD1 (5 bases). The CDR3 is made up of 16 amino acids. V was clipped by 0 bases and J by 1 base, with 12 bases between them. CDR1 and CDR2 (germline): MGHRA, YSYEKL. The CDR3 DNA reads as TGCGCCAGCAGCCAAGATATGGGACTCCAGAACACTGAAGCTTTCTTT. Translated: CASSQDMGLQNTEAFF.

The chain has TRBV7-8 and TRBJ1-5; D is possibly TRBD1 (5 bases). The CDR3 is 16 amino acids. CDR1 is SGHVS and CDR2 is FQNEAQ in the germline V gene. V lost 0 bases and J 3 bases, leaving 12 bases between the germline ends. The CDR3 DNA reads TGTGCCAGCAGCTTAGCGGGCAGGGTTCTCAATCAGCCCCAGCATTTT. It is translated as CASSLAGRVLNQPQHF.

The rearrangement uses TRBV9 and TRBJ2-1; perhaps D is TRBD1 or TRBD2 (5 bases each). The CDR3 runs to 14 residues. Germline V CDR1 and CDR2: SGDLS, YYNGEE. Trimming stripped 0 bases from V and 6 bases from J, with 10 bases between. The CDR3 region is CASSVGGTSNEQFF. CDR3 in DNA: TGTGCCAGCAGCGTAGGAGGGACCAGCAATGAGCAGTTCTTC.

This rearrangement joins TRBV5-4 to TRBJ2-2; D call uncertain. This CDR3 spans 13 amino acids. With 1 base removed from V and 1 base from J, the gap between germline ends came to 2 bases. In germline, CDR1 is SGHNT, CDR2 YYREEE (reference sequence). CDR3 coding DNA: TGTGCCAGCAGCTTGATGAACACCGGGGAGCTGTTTTTT. As protein: CASSLMNTGELFF.

This clone was observed a handful of times. The chain employs TRBV2 and TRBJ1-5; D gene uncertain. Germline CDR1 is SNHLY and CDR2 is FYNNEI. The CDR3 has 15 residues. The V end was cut by 2 bases, the J end by 2 bases, with 10 bases between. The chain's CDR3 is CASSESGMGNQPQHF. The CDR3 bases are TGTGCCAGCAGTGAATCAGGTATGGGCAATCAGCCCCAGCATTTT.

This chain joins TRBV7-3 and TRBJ2-3, with a tentative D call TRBD2 (6 bases). Germline V gene lookup returns CDR1 SGHTA and CDR2 FQGTGA. The V and J ends lost 1 base and 6 bases respectively, with 8 bases between them. CDR3 length equals 13 residues. The CDR3 DNA is TGTGCCAGCAGCTTAAACCGGGGGGATACGCAGTATTTT. This sequence encodes CASSLNRGDTQYF. The whole variable domain, filled in from reference TRBV7-3 and TRBJ2-3, reads GAGVSQTPSNKVTEKGKYVELRCDPISGHTALYWYRQSLGQGPEFLIYFQGTGAADDSGLPNDRFFAVRPEGSVSTLKIQRTERGDSAVYLCASSLNRGDTQYFGPGTRLTVL.

The chain is built from TRBV11-2 and TRBJ2-7; D perhaps matches TRBD2 (6 bases). This CDR3 contains 16 residues. Trimming left V 1 base short and J 6 bases short, with 19 bases between. CDR1 is SGHAT and CDR2 is FQNNGV in the germline V gene. As DNA, the CDR3 is TGTGCCAGCAGCTTAGGGCCTTACGCGGGGTTTATCGAGCAGTACTTC. This encodes CASSLGPYAGFIEQYF.

The chain joins TRBV7-2 to TRBJ2-5, with TRBD1 identical over 7 bases. V shed 2 bases, J shed 4 bases, and the junction held 19 bases outside the gene matches. CDR3 length equals 19 residues. Germline lookup yields CDR1 SGHTA and CDR2 FQGNSA. CDR3 sequence reads: CASSLTITGDVVDRETQYF. CDR3 DNA: TGTGCCAGCAGCTTAACTATTACAGGGGATGTGGTTGACAGAGAGACCCAGTACTTC.

The CDR3 protein is CASSPGGSLYEQYF. The DNA for the CDR3 is TGTGCCAGCAGCCCAGGCGGGTCTCTCTACGAGCAGTACTTC. The chain recombines TRBV7-6 with TRBJ2-7; D might be TRBD2 (5 bases). The CDR3 totals 14 residues. The V gene's germline CDR1 is SGHVS and CDR2 FNYEAQ. Trimming took 5 bases from V and 3 from J, leaving 14 bases between them.

The genes are TRBV7-9 and TRBJ2-7; a weak D match, TRBD1 (6 bases). The CDR3 runs to 11 residues. With 10 bases removed from V and 4 bases from J, the gap between germline ends came to 11 bases. Germline loops: CDR1 SEHNR, CDR2 FQNEAQ (reference sequence). Written as DNA, the CDR3 is TGTGCCACCTCCCAGGGGTACGAGCAGTACTTC. Amino acid sequence: CATSQGYEQYF.

The chain recombines TRBV9 with TRBJ2-3, with D uncertain. CDR1 and CDR2 from the germline V gene are SGDLS and YYNGEE. The CDR3 is 12 amino acids. Between the trimmed V and J ends, which lost 4 bases and 1 base, there was a span of 4 bases. The DNA of the CDR3 is TGTGCCAGCAGCCCCCGCACAGATACGCAGTATTTT. Amino acids: CASSPRTDTQYF.

The rearrangement joins TRBV5-8 to TRBJ2-5, with 11 bases aligning to TRBD1. J gave up 1 base and V 4 bases, and 3 bases lay outside the gene matches. The CDR3 spans 15 residues. CDR1 and CDR2 (germline): SGHTS, YDEGEE. The CDR3 coding sequence is TGTGCCAGCAGCCAAGGACAGGGGGCCCAAGAGACCCAGTACTTC. Protein sequence: CASSQGQGAQETQYF.